The 26 T cell receptor beta chains below were found in one sample sequenced in a study of cytomegalovirus exposure and HLA in healthy donors. This PCR relied on a set of 60 Vbeta primers and 13 Jbeta primers. Method: immunoSEQ multiplex PCR; TCRdb's copy keeps in-frame clones and lacks some. The sample contains tens of thousands of clones, 84% of which appear only once. Source material: PBMCs. These receptor sequences come from a woman under 30 in good health and CMV-seropositive.

The chain couples TRBV5-1 to TRBJ1-2; 7 bases map to TRBD1. The CDR3 consists of 16 residues. Germline-derived CDR1 and CDR2 are SGHRS and YFSETQ. The J segment lost 5 bases and the V segment lost 1 base, leaving 11 bases of the junction unmatched. CDR3 nucleotides: TGCGCCAGCAGCTTGCCCGGACAGGTTCCCCCTTATGGCTACACCTTC. Its protein product is CASSLPGQVPPYGYTF.

This CDR3 reads CTISQDMSGGKVHYEQYF. The DNA for the CDR3 is TGCACCATCAGCCAAGATATGTCAGGGGGTAAGGTGCACTACGAGCAGTACTTC. The chain employs TRBV1 and TRBJ2-7; the D call in the table, TRBD1, was not verified against the DNA. TRBV1 corresponds to a pseudogene. This CDR3 is built from 18 residues.

V gene TRBV4-1 combines with J gene TRBJ2-7, with 7 bases identical to TRBD1. The CDR3 length is 15 residues. The J segment lost 1 base and the V segment lost 4 bases, leaving 7 bases of the junction unmatched. Looked up from germline, CDR1 is MGHRA and CDR2 is YSYEKL. The CDR3 DNA reads TGCGCCAGCAGCCCCTACCGGGACAGTTCCTACGAGCAGTACTTC. This codes for CASSPYRDSSYEQYF.

This rearrangement joins TRBV2 to TRBJ1-2; TRBD1 agrees at 9 bases. The V gene's germline CDR1 is SNHLY and CDR2 FYNNEI. V dropped 6 bases and J dropped 2; count of bases not matched to a gene: 10. CDR3 length equals 16 residues. In DNA form, the CDR3 reads TGTGCCAGCAGCGACGTAGAGGACAGGGGAAACTATGGCTACACCTTC. Translation gives CASSDVEDRGNYGYTF.

This chain connects TRBV6-1 to TRBJ1-1; D perhaps matches TRBD1 (5 bases). The CDR3 contains 13 residues. The V and J ends lost 5 bases and 11 bases respectively, with 18 bases between them. Germline CDR1 reads MNHNS; CDR2 reads SASEGT. DNA of the CDR3: TGTGCCAGCAGTATCCGGGACTTAAAGACGGCTTTCTTT. Its translation is CASSIRDLKTAFF.

This chain links TRBV5-6 with TRBJ2-1; possible D gene TRBD1, 7 bases. Germline CDR1 reads SGHDT; CDR2 reads YYEEEE. Trimming stripped 4 bases from V and 6 bases from J, with 11 bases between. This CDR3 region has 13 residues. CDR3 sequence (DNA): TGTGCCAGCAGCCCGGGGGACAGCAATGAGCAGTTCTTC. Protein: CASSPGDSNEQFF.

The J gene is TRBJ1-1, the V gene TRBV7-9; D is perhaps TRBD1 (6 bases). V was clipped by 3 bases and J by 8 bases, with 16 bases between them. This CDR3 is built from 14 residues. The germline V gene has CDR1 SEHNR and CDR2 FQNEAQ (reference sequence). CDR3 loop: CASSFRQGLTEAFF. Here the CDR3 DNA reads TGTGCCAGCAGCTTCCGGCAGGGGCTCACCGAAGCTTTCTTT.

This sequence joins TRBV7-6 and TRBJ1-1; no reliable D call. Between the trimmed V and J ends, which lost 0 bases and 0 bases, there was a span of 5 bases. This CDR3 contains 14 residues. CDR1 and CDR2 (germline): SGHVS, FNYEAQ. The CDR3 sequence is CASSLANMNTEAFF. CDR3 coding DNA: TGTGCCAGCAGCTTAGCAAACATGAACACTGAAGCTTTCTTT.

This clone has more than one count but fewer than ten. This CDR3 is CASSDQPQHF. Here the CDR3 DNA reads TGTGCCAGCTCCGATCAGCCCCAGCATTTT. The rearrangement links TRBV5-6 to TRBJ1-5; D is unresolved. The V gene lost 7 bases and the J gene lost 5 bases, with 4 bases spanning the gap. The CDR3 loop spans 10 amino acids. CDR1 SGHDT and CDR2 YYEEEE come from the germline V gene.

The rearrangement joins TRBV5-1 to TRBJ2-2; 7 nucleotides align to TRBD2. The CDR3 totals 18 residues. Trimming removed 3 bases from V and 3 bases from J; junction bases left unmatched: 14. Germline V gives CDR1 SGHRS, CDR2 YFSETQ. CDR3 residues: CASSSDPRTGGYTGELFF. The CDR3 nucleotides are TGCGCCAGCAGCTCGGACCCTCGGACGGGGGGATACACCGGGGAGCTGTTTTTT.

V usage is TRBV7-3 and J usage is TRBJ2-1, with TRBD2 as a possible D gene (5 bases). The CDR3 is 16 amino acids. Germline V gives CDR1 SGHTA, CDR2 FQGTGA. The V end was cut by 5 bases, the J end by 5 bases, with 19 bases between. For the CDR3, the DNA is TGTGCCAGCAGCCCGCTCGGGGAGCCGCTTGACAATGAGCAGTTCTTC. Encoded protein: CASSPLGEPLDNEQFF. Full variable domain (outside the CDR3, taken from reference TRBV7-3 and TRBJ2-1): GAGVSQTPSNKVTEKGKYVELRCDPISGHTALYWYRQSLGQGPEFLIYFQGTGAADDSGLPNDRFFAVRPEGSVSTLKIQRTERGDSAVYLCASSPLGEPLDNEQFFGPGTRLTVL.

This clone has just a few counts. The chain recombines TRBV14 with TRBJ2-7; D may be TRBD2 (5 bases). CDR1 is SGHDN, CDR2 FVKESK, per germline. Trimming removed 0 bases at V and 3 bases at J, with 9 bases between. CDR3 length equals 14 residues. The CDR3 spells CASSQEADHYEQYF. The CDR3 DNA is TGTGCCAGCAGCCAAGAAGCGGACCACTACGAGCAGTACTTC.

The rearrangement uses TRBV28 and TRBJ1-1; D might be TRBD1 (5 bases). Looked up from germline, CDR1 is MDHEN and CDR2 is SYDVKM. The V end was cut by 2 bases, the J end by 5 bases, with 15 bases between. The CDR3 spans 15 residues. The chain's CDR3 is CASSLGGREGTEAFF. As DNA, the CDR3 is TGTGCCAGCAGTTTAGGAGGCAGGGAGGGGACTGAAGCTTTCTTT.

This chain uses TRBV28 with TRBJ1-1; D call uncertain. The germline gives CDR1 MDHEN, CDR2 SYDVKM. CDR3 length: 16 amino acids. V lost 4 bases to trimming and J lost 1 base, with 16 bases between them. The CDR3 nucleotides read TGTGCCAGCAGTTCCCCGGTCGGCAGGTGGAACACTGAAGCTTTCTTT. Residues: CASSSPVGRWNTEAFF.

DNA for the CDR3: TGTGCCAGCAGTTCGACAGTGGCTGGGGCCAACGTCCTGACTTTC. This encodes CASSSTVAGANVLTF. The rearrangement links TRBV27 to TRBJ2-6; D is possibly TRBD1 (5 bases). Germline CDR1 is MNHEY and CDR2 is SMNVEV (reference sequence). Trimming pared 4 bases from V and 2 bases from J, leaving 9 bases between. The CDR3 consists of 15 residues.

The chain links TRBV12-5 to TRBJ1-4; D remains unclear. V lost 3 bases and J 7 bases, leaving 9 bases between the germline ends. The CDR3 sequence is 13 residues long. Germline CDR1 reads LGHNT; CDR2 reads FRNRAP. CDR3 in DNA: TGTGCTAGTGGTTTCGGTTCTGGTGAAAAACTGTTTTTT. As protein: CASGFGSGEKLFF.

The rearrangement uses TRBV6-6 and TRBJ1-5; D remains ambiguous. The CDR3 loop spans 16 amino acids. The germline gives CDR1 MNHNY, CDR2 SVGAGI (reference sequence). Trimming took 0 bases from V and 0 from J, leaving 9 bases between them. The CDR3 sequence: CASSYSGSYSNQPQHF. The CDR3 bases are TGTGCCAGCAGTTACTCAGGGAGTTATAGCAATCAGCCCCAGCATTTT.

This chain uses TRBV7-6 with TRBJ2-5; D not certain. Germline CDR1 and CDR2: SGHVS and FNYEAQ. Trimming removed 2 bases at V and 3 bases at J, with 4 bases between. This CDR3 is built from 12 residues. The CDR3 coding sequence is TGTGCCAGCAGCTTACAGGAAGAGACCCAGTACTTC. Encoded protein: CASSLQEETQYF.

This clone was counted a few times. The rearrangement uses TRBV21-1 and TRBJ2-7; the tabulated D call, TRBD1, remains unverified against the DNA. TRBV21-1 is labeled a pseudogene. CDR3 size: 14 residues. CDR3 loop: CARNIRDTNYEQYF. In DNA, the CDR3 is TGTGCCAGGAACATTCGAGACACCAACTACGAGCAGTACTTC.

This clone was seen a single time. The V gene is TRBV15, the J gene TRBJ1-5; D not resolved. V was clipped by 0 bases and J by 6 bases, with 15 bases between them. Looked up from germline, CDR1 is LNHNV and CDR2 is YYDKDF (reference sequence). The CDR3 is 16 amino acids. CDR3 sequence reads: CATSRDGADPPQPQHF. CDR3 DNA sequence: TGTGCCACCAGCAGAGATGGTGCAGATCCTCCTCAGCCCCAGCATTTT. Full variable domain (rest looked up from reference TRBV15 and TRBJ1-5): DAMVIQNPRYQVTQFGKPVTLSCSQTLNHNVMYWYQQKSSQAPKLLFHYYDKDFNNEADTPDNFQSRRPNTSFCFLDIRSPGLGDTAMYLCATSRDGADPPQPQHFGDGTRLSIL.

The chain has TRBV5-1 and TRBJ2-2; 7 nucleotides line up with TRBD2. J was trimmed by 2 bases and V by 4 bases; bases with no gene match: 2. Per germline, CDR1 SGHRS and CDR2 YFSETQ. The CDR3 contains 14 residues. This CDR3 is CASSRDYNTGELFF. The CDR3 DNA reads TGCGCCAGCAGCCGGGACTACAACACCGGGGAGCTGTTTTTT.

This clone appeared once. This sequence joins TRBV9 and TRBJ2-3, with TRBD1 matching 8 bases. Germline V gene lookup returns CDR1 SGDLS and CDR2 YYNGEE. The CDR3 length is 15 residues. Germline trimming cut 4 bases from V and 4 bases from J; bases unmatched to any gene: 8. CDR3: CASSPRTGIADTQYF. The CDR3 coding sequence is TGTGCCAGCAGCCCTCGGACAGGGATAGCAGATACGCAGTATTTT.

The chain couples TRBV10-3 to TRBJ2-7; 13 bases agree with TRBD2. The germline V gene has CDR1 ENHRY and CDR2 SYGVKD. This CDR3 has 13 residues. J was trimmed by 5 bases and V by 6 bases; bases with no gene match: 1. The CDR3 sequence is CAIRGLAGNEQYF. CDR3 sequence (DNA): TGTGCCATCAGGGGACTAGCGGGAAACGAGCAGTACTTC.

The genes are TRBV5-4 and TRBJ2-5; D gene uncertain. The CDR3 covers 17 residues. The germline V gene encodes CDR1 SGHNT and CDR2 YYREEE (reference sequence). Trimming removed 1 base from V and 3 bases from J, with 19 bases in between. The CDR3 sequence is CASSLWVVRPGEETQYF. CDR3 bases: TGTGCCAGCAGCTTGTGGGTCGTACGGCCAGGTGAAGAGACCCAGTACTTC.

The chain links TRBV4-2 to TRBJ1-1; a possible D gene is TRBD1 (6 bases). CDR1 is LGHNA, CDR2 YNFKEQ, per germline. CDR3 length equals 18 residues. Trimming stripped 0 bases from V and 0 bases from J, with 17 bases between. CDR3 bases: TGTGCCAGCAGCCAAGAGTCGGCAGGGGTGGGCCTGAACACTGAAGCTTTCTTT. It encodes CASSQESAGVGLNTEAFF.

The chain links TRBV4-1 to TRBJ1-1, with 7 bases aligning to TRBD1. CDR1 and CDR2 (germline): MGHRA, YSYEKL. The CDR3 totals 13 residues. With V trimmed by 3 bases and J by 4 bases, 2 bases remained unmatched. As DNA, the CDR3 is TGCGCCAGCAGCCAGACAGGGCCCACTGAAGCTTTCTTT. Translation gives CASSQTGPTEAFF.